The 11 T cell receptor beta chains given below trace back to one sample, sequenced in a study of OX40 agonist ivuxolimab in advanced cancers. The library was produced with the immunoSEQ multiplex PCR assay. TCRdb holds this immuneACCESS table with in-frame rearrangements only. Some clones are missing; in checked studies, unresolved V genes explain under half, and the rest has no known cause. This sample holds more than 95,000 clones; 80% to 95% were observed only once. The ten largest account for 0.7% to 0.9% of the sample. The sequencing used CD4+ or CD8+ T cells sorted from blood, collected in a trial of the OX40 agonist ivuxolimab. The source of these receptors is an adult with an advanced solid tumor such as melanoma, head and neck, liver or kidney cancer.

The chain's CDR3 is CASSPVLHEQYF. The CDR3, as DNA: TGTGCCAGCAGCCCCGTCCTGCACGAGCAGTACTTC. The rearrangement links TRBV6-6 to TRBJ2-5, with D unclear. The J call may be incorrect, as the DNA end agrees better with TRBJ2-7. This CDR3 is 12 amino acids long. The V gene's germline CDR1 is MNHNY and CDR2 SVGAGI (reference sequence).

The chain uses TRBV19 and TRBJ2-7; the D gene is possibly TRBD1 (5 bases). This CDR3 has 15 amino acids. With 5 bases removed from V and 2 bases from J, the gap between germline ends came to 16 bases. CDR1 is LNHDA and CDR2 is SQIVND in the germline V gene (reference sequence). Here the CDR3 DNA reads TGTGCCAGTAGTGTCACTGACAGAAGGCCCTACGAGCAGTACTTC. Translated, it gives CASSVTDRRPYEQYF.

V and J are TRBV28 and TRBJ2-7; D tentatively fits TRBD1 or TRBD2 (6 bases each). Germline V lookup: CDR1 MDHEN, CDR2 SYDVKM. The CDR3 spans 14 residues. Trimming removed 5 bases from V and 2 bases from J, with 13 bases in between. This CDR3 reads CASSPWGATYEQYF. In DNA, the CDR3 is TGTGCCAGCAGTCCATGGGGGGCTACCTACGAGCAGTACTTC. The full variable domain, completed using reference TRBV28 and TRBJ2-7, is DVKVTQSSRYLVKRTGEKVFLECVQDMDHENMFWYRQDPGLGLRLIYFSYDVKMKEKGDIPEGYSVSREKKERFSLILESASTNQTSMYLCASSPWGATYEQYFGPGTRLTVT.

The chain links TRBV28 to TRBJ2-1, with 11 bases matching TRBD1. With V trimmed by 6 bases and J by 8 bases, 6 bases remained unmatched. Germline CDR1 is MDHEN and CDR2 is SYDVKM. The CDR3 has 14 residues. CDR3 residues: CASSHGQGAYEQFF. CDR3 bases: TGTGCCAGCAGCCACGGACAGGGGGCGTATGAGCAGTTCTTC.

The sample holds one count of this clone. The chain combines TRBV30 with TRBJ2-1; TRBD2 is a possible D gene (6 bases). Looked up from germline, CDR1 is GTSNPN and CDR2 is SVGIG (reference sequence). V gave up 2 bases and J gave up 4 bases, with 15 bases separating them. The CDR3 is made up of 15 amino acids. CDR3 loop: CAWSIRTTSYNEQFF. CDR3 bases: TGTGCCTGGAGTATACGGACTACCTCTTACAATGAGCAGTTCTTC.

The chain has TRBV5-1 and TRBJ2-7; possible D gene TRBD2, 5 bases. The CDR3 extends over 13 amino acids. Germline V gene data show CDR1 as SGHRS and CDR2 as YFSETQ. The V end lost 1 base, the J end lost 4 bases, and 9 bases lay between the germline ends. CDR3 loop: CASSLMLAYEQYF. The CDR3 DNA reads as TGCGCCAGCAGCTTGATGCTAGCTTACGAGCAGTACTTC.

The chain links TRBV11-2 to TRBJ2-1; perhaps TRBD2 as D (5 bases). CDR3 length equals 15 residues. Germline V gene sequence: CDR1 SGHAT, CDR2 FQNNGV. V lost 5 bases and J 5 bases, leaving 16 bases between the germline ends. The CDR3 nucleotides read TGTGCCAGCAGCCTATCGGGCCCCGGGGACAATGAGCAGTTCTTC. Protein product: CASSLSGPGDNEQFF.

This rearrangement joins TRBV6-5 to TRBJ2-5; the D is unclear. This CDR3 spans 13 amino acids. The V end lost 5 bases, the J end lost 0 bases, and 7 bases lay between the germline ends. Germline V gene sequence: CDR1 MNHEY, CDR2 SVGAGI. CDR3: CASSLQYQETQYF. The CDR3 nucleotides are TGTGCCAGCAGTCTCCAGTACCAAGAGACCCAGTACTTC.

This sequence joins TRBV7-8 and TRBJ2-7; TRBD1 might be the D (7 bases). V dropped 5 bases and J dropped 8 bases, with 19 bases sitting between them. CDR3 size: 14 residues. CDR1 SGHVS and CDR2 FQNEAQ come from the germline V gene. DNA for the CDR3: TGTGCCAGCAGCCCCGACCGACAGGGACTTAAGCAGTACTTC. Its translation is CASSPDRQGLKQYF. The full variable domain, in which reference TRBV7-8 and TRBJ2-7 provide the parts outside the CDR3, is GAGVSQSPRYKVAKRGQDVALRCDPISGHVSLFWYQQALGQGPEFLTYFQNEAQLDKSGLPSDRFFAERPEGSVSTLKIQRTQQEDSAVYLCASSPDRQGLKQYFGPGTRLTVT.

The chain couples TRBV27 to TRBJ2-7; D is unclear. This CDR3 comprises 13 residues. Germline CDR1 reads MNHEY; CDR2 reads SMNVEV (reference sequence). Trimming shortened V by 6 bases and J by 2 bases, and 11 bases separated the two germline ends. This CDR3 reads CASSPPPPYEQYF. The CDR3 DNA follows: TGTGCCAGCAGCCCCCCTCCCCCCTACGAGCAGTACTTC.

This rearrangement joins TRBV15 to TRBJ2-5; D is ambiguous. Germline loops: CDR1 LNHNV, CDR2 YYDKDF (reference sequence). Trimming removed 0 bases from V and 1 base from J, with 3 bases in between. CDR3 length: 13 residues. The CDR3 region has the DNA TGTGCCACCAGCAGAGACACCCAAGAGACCCAGTACTTC. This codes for CATSRDTQETQYF.